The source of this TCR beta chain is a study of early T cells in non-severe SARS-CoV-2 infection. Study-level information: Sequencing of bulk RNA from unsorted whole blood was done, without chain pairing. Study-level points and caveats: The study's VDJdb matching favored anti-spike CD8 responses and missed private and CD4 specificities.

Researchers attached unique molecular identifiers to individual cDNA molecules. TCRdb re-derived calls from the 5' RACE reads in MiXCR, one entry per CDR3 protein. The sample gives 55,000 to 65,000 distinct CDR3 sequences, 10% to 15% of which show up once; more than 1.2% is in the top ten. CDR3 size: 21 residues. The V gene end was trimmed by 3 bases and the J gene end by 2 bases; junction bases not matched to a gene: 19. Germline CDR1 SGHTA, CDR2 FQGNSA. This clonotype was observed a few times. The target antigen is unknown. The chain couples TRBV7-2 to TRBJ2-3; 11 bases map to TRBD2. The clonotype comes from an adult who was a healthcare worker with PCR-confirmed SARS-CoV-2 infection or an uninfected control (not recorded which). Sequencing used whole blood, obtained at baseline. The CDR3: CASSLVRTSGLPEKFTDTQYF. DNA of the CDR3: TGTGCCAGCAGCTTGGTTCGGACTAGCGGGCTTCCCGAGAAATTCACAGATACGCAGTATTTT.